This TCR beta chain was found in a study of Tregs in tolerant kidney transplant recipients. CDR1 and CDR2 from the germline V gene are SGHVS and FNYEAQ. Between the trimmed V and J ends, which lost 1 base and 5 bases, there was a span of 15 bases. The CDR3 extends over 15 amino acids. The assay was immunoSEQ multiplex PCR, and TCRdb's table has in-frame clones only and misses some. The sample consists of 200,000 to 300,000 clones, more than 65% of them appearing once. V is TRBV7-6 and J is TRBJ2-7; either TRBD1 or TRBD2 may fit D (5 bases each). Sequencing input: CD4+ T cells from blood. The sequence was collected from a human donor in good health. As DNA, the CDR3 is TGTGCCAGCAGCTTAGGTAACGGGGTCAGGGACGAGCAGTACTTC. Protein product: CASSLGNGVRDEQYF.